One T cell receptor beta chain is described in this entry. Its antigen is still unknown. The data stem from a study of OX40 agonist ivuxolimab in advanced cancers. Overall study context: Three patients got partial responses; one had hepatocellular carcinoma and two had cutaneous melanoma. Study-wide results and caveats: At doses 0.1 to 3.0 mg/kg, CD4+ and CD8+ clones expanded.

There are 11 residues in the CDR3. Germline CDR1 reads MNHEY; CDR2 reads SVGAGI. The germline V and J ends were trimmed by 4 bases and 4 bases, with 5 bases remaining between them. The cohort excluded patients with autoimmune disease history or systemic immunosuppression. Blood got drawn at baseline, again on cycle 4 day 1, and then on cycle 7 day 1. TCRdb's table, derived via immunoSEQ multiplex PCR, lists solely in-frame clones and lacks some. This table holds 150,000 to 190,000 clones, 90% to 95% found once. This chain links TRBV6-5 with TRBJ2-7; no firm D call. This clonotype originated in an adult with an advanced solid tumor such as melanoma, head and neck, liver or kidney cancer. Sequencing used CD4+ or CD8+ T cells sorted from blood, obtained in a trial of the OX40 agonist ivuxolimab. The CDR3 is CASSFEYEQYF. CDR3 bases: TGTGCCAGCAGTTTCGAATACGAGCAGTACTTC.